Listed below are T cell receptor beta chains from one sample, sequenced in a study of human T cells and chemical hapten exposure. TCRdb ran MiXCR on the RACE reads and lists one entry per CDR3 protein. The table has around 260,000 distinct CDR3 sequences, about 9% seen once. The sequenced sample was whole blood, obtained in connection with sensitization to the hapten diphenylcyclopropenone (DPC). These receptors all stem from a woman aged 40 to 50 with alopecia areata. Some clones in this sample may be carry-over from other donors' samples. The CDR3 runs from the conserved cysteine through the conserved F or W. The D gene is left open where the match is weak. Size tells how often a clone was seen (once, few, many) or the class of an expanded clone, and some rows leave it out.

d_call: TRBD2
v_call: TRBV3-1
j_call: TRBJ2-3
clone_size: -
cdr3_aa: CASRRNLGLAGGDTQYF
cdr3_nt: TGTGCCAGCAGGAGAAACCTCGGACTAGCGGGAGGAGATACGCAGTATTTT

d_call: -
v_call: TRBV7-2
j_call: TRBJ2-5
clone_size: -
cdr3_aa: CVSSSTLGTQYF
cdr3_nt: TGTGTCAGCAGCTCGACATTAGGGACCCAGTACTTC

d_call: -
v_call: TRBV29-1
j_call: TRBJ1-2
clone_size: -
cdr3_aa: CSTRHIDYGYTF
cdr3_nt: TGCAGCACCCGGCACATTGACTATGGCTACACCTTC

d_call: TRBD2
v_call: TRBV6-2/TRBV6-3
j_call: TRBJ2-6
clone_size: few
cdr3_aa: CASSAGGLGANVLTF
cdr3_nt: TGTGCCAGCAGTGCGGGAGGGCTCGGGGCCAACGTCCTGACTTTC

d_call: -
v_call: TRBV14
j_call: TRBJ1-5
clone_size: -
cdr3_aa: CASSQGTFDQPQHF
cdr3_nt: TGTGCCAGCAGCCAAGGGACGTTCGATCAGCCCCAGCATTTT

d_call: TRBD2
v_call: TRBV4-3
j_call: TRBJ2-5
clone_size: many
cdr3_aa: CASSQALSGGPSETQYF
cdr3_nt: TGCGCCAGCAGCCAAGCTCTCTCGGGAGGCCCTTCAGAGACCCAGTACTTC

d_call: -
v_call: TRBV24-1
j_call: TRBJ2-3
clone_size: few
cdr3_aa: CATSQQGATDTQYF
cdr3_nt: TGTGCCACCAGCCAACAGGGAGCTACAGATACGCAGTATTTT

d_call: TRBD2
v_call: TRBV25-1
j_call: TRBJ2-5
clone_size: few
cdr3_aa: CASSDSGRGGGETQYF
cdr3_nt: TGTGCCAGCAGTGATAGCGGGAGGGGAGGAGGAGAGACCCAGTACTTC

d_call: -
v_call: TRBV25-1
j_call: TRBJ2-7
clone_size: many
cdr3_aa: CASTPGGEQYF
cdr3_nt: TGTGCCAGCACCCCCGGGGGCGAGCAGTACTTC

d_call: TRBD2
v_call: TRBV4-3
j_call: TRBJ2-7
clone_size: few
cdr3_aa: CASSQVGRAHPGGEQYF
cdr3_nt: TGCGCCAGCAGCCAAGTCGGGAGGGCCCATCCCGGGGGGGAGCAGTACTTC

d_call: TRBD1
v_call: TRBV12-3/TRBV12-4
j_call: TRBJ1-2
clone_size: -
cdr3_aa: CASRRTGAGNYGYTF
cdr3_nt: TGTGCCAGCAGAAGAACAGGGGCTGGGAACTATGGCTACACCTTC

d_call: -
v_call: TRBV10-3
j_call: TRBJ2-3
clone_size: -
cdr3_aa: CAIRMGLNLGADTQYF
cdr3_nt: TGTGCCATCAGAATGGGACTTAACCTAGGGGCAGATACGCAGTATTTT

d_call: TRBD1
v_call: TRBV6-2/TRBV6-3
j_call: TRBJ1-2
clone_size: few
cdr3_aa: CASSNRDRNVYGYTF
cdr3_nt: TGTGCCAGCAGCAACCGGGACAGGAACGTCTATGGCTACACCTTC

d_call: -
v_call: TRBV6-5
j_call: TRBJ2-1
clone_size: -
cdr3_aa: CASSGTGTSNEQFF
cdr3_nt: TGTGCCAGCAGTGGCACCGGGACGTCTAATGAGCAGTTCTTC

d_call: -
v_call: TRBV7-9
j_call: TRBJ2-4
clone_size: -
cdr3_aa: CASTPPVAKNIQYF
cdr3_nt: TGTGCCAGCACCCCGCCGGTTGCCAAAAACATTCAGTACTTC

d_call: -
v_call: TRBV5-1
j_call: TRBJ2-3
clone_size: few
cdr3_aa: CASSPGGPGPDTQYF
cdr3_nt: TGCGCCAGCAGCCCAGGAGGACCGGGGCCAGATACGCAGTATTTT

d_call: TRBD1
v_call: TRBV12-3/TRBV12-4
j_call: TRBJ2-7
clone_size: few
cdr3_aa: CASSLSLQGAEQYF
cdr3_nt: TGTGCCAGCAGTTTAAGCCTCCAGGGGGCCGAGCAGTACTTC

d_call: -
v_call: TRBV7-8
j_call: TRBJ1-3
clone_size: few
cdr3_aa: CASSLDHTIYF
cdr3_nt: TGTGCCAGCAGCTTAGATCACACCATATATTTT